A selection of T cell receptor beta chains follows, all from one sample in a study of sequential checkpoint blockade in melanoma. Here immunoSEQ multiplex PCR was the method, and the copy in TCRdb shows in-frame clones only, minus some. The repertoire holds over 4,500 clones, with less than 75% as singletons. Sequenced material: CD8+ T cells sorted from blood (inferred from file names), taken from a patient given nivolumab and ipilimumab in sequence. The origin of the receptors is a human donor with melanoma. CDR3s include the opening cysteine and the closing phenylalanine or tryptophan. A D gene is named only where the DNA matches it firmly. Not every row has a clone size; where given, it reads once, few, many or a size class.

V gene: TRBV11-2; D gene: TRBD1; clone size: NA; J gene: TRBJ1-5; CDR3 DNA: TGTGCCAGCAGCTGGGACAGCATGAATCAGCCCCAGCATTTT; CDR3 protein: CASSWDSMNQPQHF
V gene: TRBV5-4; D gene: TRBD2; clone size: NA; J gene: TRBJ2-5; CDR3 DNA: TGTGCCAGCAGCTTGGGACTAGCGGGGCGTCAAGAGACCCAGTACTTC; CDR3 protein: CASSLGLAGRQETQYF
V gene: TRBV29-1; D gene: TRBD1; clone size: few; J gene: TRBJ1-2; CDR3 DNA: TGCAGCGTCGCCGGGACAGGGGGCGAGCTTAGCTACACCTTC; CDR3 protein: CSVAGTGGELSYTF
V gene: TRBV9; D gene: TRBD1; clone size: NA; J gene: TRBJ2-7; CDR3 DNA: TGTGCCAGCAGCGTCGGGTTCAGGGGGAAAAACGAGCAGTACTTC; CDR3 protein: CASSVGFRGKNEQYF
V gene: TRBV6-4; D gene: TRBD1; clone size: NA; J gene: TRBJ2-3; CDR3 DNA: TGTGCCAGCAGTGACGGACAGGGGAGCACAGATACGCAGTATTTT; CDR3 protein: CASSDGQGSTDTQYF
V gene: TRBV19; D gene: NA; clone size: few; J gene: TRBJ1-3; CDR3 DNA: TGTGCCAGTAGTATGGGCAGGGATGGAAACACCATATATTTT; CDR3 protein: CASSMGRDGNTIYF
V gene: TRBV10-3; D gene: TRBD2; clone size: few; J gene: TRBJ2-1; CDR3 DNA: TGTGCCATCAGTATCCAGCGGGGGGGCCCTAATGAGCAGTTCTTC; CDR3 protein: CAISIQRGGPNEQFF
V gene: TRBV9; D gene: NA; clone size: NA; J gene: TRBJ2-4; CDR3 DNA: TGTGCCAGCAGCGCTCAGACAGAAAACATTCAGTACTTC; CDR3 protein: CASSAQTENIQYF
V gene: TRBV10-1; D gene: NA; clone size: NA; J gene: TRBJ2-7; CDR3 DNA: TGCGCCAGCAGTGAGTCGTCAGACTACGACGAGCAGTACTTC; CDR3 protein: CASSESSDYDEQYF
V gene: TRBV6-6; D gene: TRBD1; clone size: few; J gene: TRBJ2-7; CDR3 DNA: TGTGCCAGCAGTGGACAGGTTAGCTCCTACGAGCAGTACTTC; CDR3 protein: CASSGQVSSYEQYF
V gene: TRBV7-2; D gene: NA; clone size: few; J gene: TRBJ2-7; CDR3 DNA: TGTGCCAGCAGCTTAGCCCGCGGACAGACAGCCTCCTACGAGCAGTACTTC; CDR3 protein: CASSLARGQTASYEQYF
V gene: TRBV4-3; D gene: TRBD2; clone size: few; J gene: TRBJ2-3; CDR3 DNA: TGCGCCAGCAGCCAAGGCACTAGCGGGGGGTTACGAACAGATACGCAGTATTTT; CDR3 protein: CASSQGTSGGLRTDTQYF
V gene: TRBV28; D gene: TRBD1; clone size: NA; J gene: TRBJ2-5; CDR3 DNA: TGTGCCAGCAGTTTGGCAACAGGGGAAAGGAAAGAGACCCAGTACTTC; CDR3 protein: CASSLATGERKETQYF
V gene: TRBV6-1; D gene: NA; clone size: NA; J gene: TRBJ2-7; CDR3 DNA: TGTGCCAGCAGTGCAGGGATTTCCTACGAGCAGTACTTC; CDR3 protein: CASSAGISYEQYF
V gene: TRBV7-9; D gene: NA; clone size: few; J gene: TRBJ2-3; CDR3 DNA: TGTGCCAGCAGCTCGGGGGACGTAGGGAGCACAGATACGCAGTATTTT; CDR3 protein: CASSSGDVGSTDTQYF
V gene: TRBV27; D gene: NA; clone size: once; J gene: TRBJ2-7; CDR3 DNA: TGTGCCAGCAGGGGGCAGTACTACGAGCAGTACTTC; CDR3 protein: CASRGQYYEQYF
V gene: TRBV9; D gene: NA; clone size: few; J gene: TRBJ1-4; CDR3 DNA: TGTGCCAGCAGCGTAGCGACAGGTCTAGTTAATGAAAAACTGTTTTTT; CDR3 protein: CASSVATGLVNEKLFF
V gene: TRBV7-9; D gene: NA; clone size: NA; J gene: TRBJ2-3; CDR3 DNA: TGTGCCAGCTTCCTCACAGATACGCAGTATTTT; CDR3 protein: CASFLTDTQYF
V gene: TRBV5-6; D gene: NA; clone size: few; J gene: TRBJ2-7; CDR3 DNA: TGTGCCAGCAGCTTGGGACGGCGGGGCAGCTCCTACGAGCAGTACTTC; CDR3 protein: CASSLGRRGSSYEQYF
V gene: TRBV4-3; D gene: NA; clone size: NA; J gene: TRBJ2-2; CDR3 DNA: TGCGCCAGCAGCCAAGAGCGCACGAACACCGGGGAGCTGTTTTTT; CDR3 protein: CASSQERTNTGELFF
V gene: TRBV9; D gene: NA; clone size: NA; J gene: TRBJ2-3; CDR3 DNA: TGTGCCAGCAGCGTAGGCGGGGTGGGAGATACGCAGTATTTT; CDR3 protein: CASSVGGVGDTQYF
V gene: TRBV4-1; D gene: NA; clone size: NA; J gene: TRBJ2-1; CDR3 DNA: TGCGCCAGCCGCGGGGCCCACAATGAGCAGTTCTTC; CDR3 protein: CASRGAHNEQFF
V gene: TRBV27; D gene: NA; clone size: NA; J gene: TRBJ1-6; CDR3 DNA: TGTGCCAGCAGTTCGGGTAACTCACCCCTCCACTTT; CDR3 protein: CASSSGNSPLHF
V gene: TRBV9; D gene: TRBD1; clone size: NA; J gene: TRBJ1-2; CDR3 DNA: TGTGCCAGCAGCCAAGATCTAGTTCGGGGGACAGGGGTGCCTAACTATGGCTACACCTTC; CDR3 protein: CASSQDLVRGTGVPNYGYTF
V gene: TRBV7-9; D gene: NA; clone size: NA; J gene: TRBJ1-2; CDR3 DNA: TGTGCCAGCAGGGCCGGAGGATATGGCTACACCTTC; CDR3 protein: CASRAGGYGYTF
V gene: TRBV2; D gene: TRBD2; clone size: NA; J gene: TRBJ2-5; CDR3 DNA: TGTGCCAGCCAGCAGCTAGCGGGGGGGCGGGAGACCCAGTACTTC; CDR3 protein: CASQQLAGGRETQYF
V gene: TRBV27; D gene: TRBD2; clone size: NA; J gene: TRBJ2-2; CDR3 DNA: TGTGCCAGCAGTCGCGGGGGATACACCGGGGAGCTGTTTTTT; CDR3 protein: CASSRGGYTGELFF
V gene: TRBV4-2; D gene: TRBD1; clone size: NA; J gene: TRBJ2-5; CDR3 DNA: TGTGCCAGCAGCCAGGGACAGGGCCCACAAGAGACCCAGTACTTC; CDR3 protein: CASSQGQGPQETQYF
V gene: TRBV19; D gene: NA; clone size: NA; J gene: TRBJ1-5; CDR3 DNA: TGTGCCAGTAGTATTGGGCTGAATAGCAATCAGCCCCAGCATTTT; CDR3 protein: CASSIGLNSNQPQHF
V gene: TRBV27; D gene: NA; clone size: once; J gene: TRBJ1-6; CDR3 DNA: TGTGCCAGCAGGCTTTACCCGCGAGCCTATAATTCACCCCTCCACTTT; CDR3 protein: CASRLYPRAYNSPLHF
V gene: TRBV6-5; D gene: TRBD1; clone size: NA; J gene: TRBJ1-2; CDR3 DNA: TGTGCCAGCAGTGAAAATTGGACAGGCTATGGCTACACCTTC; CDR3 protein: CASSENWTGYGYTF
V gene: TRBV5-6; D gene: NA; clone size: few; J gene: TRBJ1-5; CDR3 DNA: TGTGCCAGCAGCTTGGGCCAGAGCAATCAGCCCCAGCATTTT; CDR3 protein: CASSLGQSNQPQHF
V gene: TRBV4-1; D gene: NA; clone size: NA; J gene: TRBJ1-2; CDR3 DNA: TGCGCCAGCAGCCAAGATAACAGGGCGACCTATGGCTACACCTTC; CDR3 protein: CASSQDNRATYGYTF
V gene: TRBV4-1; D gene: NA; clone size: few; J gene: TRBJ2-2; CDR3 DNA: TGCGCCAGCAGCCAAGGGTGGCCCCCCACCGGGGAGCTGTTTTTT; CDR3 protein: CASSQGWPPTGELFF
V gene: TRBV27; D gene: NA; clone size: NA; J gene: TRBJ2-4; CDR3 DNA: TGTGCCAGCAGTCCCCCGGGGGAAAACATTCAGTACTTC; CDR3 protein: CASSPPGENIQYF
V gene: TRBV4-3; D gene: NA; clone size: large; J gene: TRBJ2-1; CDR3 DNA: TGCGCCAGCAGCCAAGATTTGGCCTTCAGCTCCTACAATGAGCAGTTCTTC; CDR3 protein: CASSQDLAFSSYNEQFF
V gene: TRBV29-1; D gene: NA; clone size: NA; J gene: TRBJ2-5; CDR3 DNA: TGCAGCGTTGAGCTCGAAGACGTGGAGCAGTACTTC; CDR3 protein: CSVELEDVEQYF
V gene: TRBV9; D gene: NA; clone size: once; J gene: TRBJ1-5; CDR3 DNA: TGTGCCAGCAGCCCTTCGCAGGGGAGTAATCAGCCCCAGCATTTT; CDR3 protein: CASSPSQGSNQPQHF
V gene: TRBV30; D gene: NA; clone size: few; J gene: TRBJ2-2; CDR3 DNA: TGTGCCTGGAGTGTACAGGGTAGAGAGGCCGGGGAGCTGTTTTTT; CDR3 protein: CAWSVQGREAGELFF
V gene: TRBV4-1; D gene: TRBD1; clone size: NA; J gene: TRBJ2-3; CDR3 DNA: TGCGCCAGCAGCCAAGTGTCGACAGGGGACCCGAGCACAGATACGCAGTATTTT; CDR3 protein: CASSQVSTGDPSTDTQYF
V gene: TRBV15; D gene: NA; clone size: few; J gene: TRBJ1-5; CDR3 DNA: TGTGCCACCAGCAGAGCTAGTAATACGATGAGTGGTGTATTGGCCCAGCATTTT; CDR3 protein: CATSRASNTMSGVLAQHF
V gene: TRBV7-2; D gene: TRBD1; clone size: NA; J gene: TRBJ2-7; CDR3 DNA: TGTGCCAGCAGCTTAGCAAGGACAGGGTCTTACGAGCAGTACTTC; CDR3 protein: CASSLARTGSYEQYF
V gene: TRBV19; D gene: TRBD2; clone size: NA; J gene: TRBJ2-7; CDR3 DNA: TGTGCCAGTAGTGTTCGGACTAGCGGGGGACCCTCCTACGAGCAGTACTTC; CDR3 protein: CASSVRTSGGPSYEQYF
V gene: TRBV27; D gene: TRBD2; clone size: NA; J gene: TRBJ2-3; CDR3 DNA: TGTGCCAGCAGTTTTCCGGGGGGGAGCACAGATACGCAGTATTTT; CDR3 protein: CASSFPGGSTDTQYF
V gene: TRBV30; D gene: NA; clone size: NA; J gene: TRBJ1-1; CDR3 DNA: TGTGCCTGGAGTGTTCTGAGGATAGAAGCTTTCTTT; CDR3 protein: CAWSVLRIEAFF
V gene: TRBV5-1; D gene: NA; clone size: NA; J gene: TRBJ1-2; CDR3 DNA: TGCGCCAGCAGCCCAGAACAGGCGCGCTATGGCTACACCTTC; CDR3 protein: CASSPEQARYGYTF
V gene: TRBV7-8; D gene: TRBD2; clone size: few; J gene: TRBJ2-1; CDR3 DNA: TGTGCCAGCAGCAAAGGGACTAGCGGGGGTCTGCGGGATGAGCAGTTCTTC; CDR3 protein: CASSKGTSGGLRDEQFF
V gene: TRBV7-9; D gene: NA; clone size: NA; J gene: TRBJ2-7; CDR3 DNA: TGTGCCAGCAGCTTAGGGGCCAGGGGTCACGACGAGCAGTACTTC; CDR3 protein: CASSLGARGHDEQYF
V gene: TRBV6-5; D gene: NA; clone size: few; J gene: TRBJ1-2; CDR3 DNA: TGTGCCAGCAGTTACTCTGGGGGGAAATTAGGTGGCTACACCTTC; CDR3 protein: CASSYSGGKLGGYTF
V gene: TRBV27; D gene: NA; clone size: NA; J gene: TRBJ1-6; CDR3 DNA: TGTGCCAGCAGTGCCAACAGGGCCCCAAGAGGTAATTCACCCCTCCACTTT; CDR3 protein: CASSANRAPRGNSPLHF
V gene: TRBV6-4; D gene: TRBD2; clone size: few; J gene: TRBJ2-1; CDR3 DNA: TGTGCCAGCAGTGGACTAGCGGGGGGCAATGAGCAGTTCTTC; CDR3 protein: CASSGLAGGNEQFF
V gene: TRBV6-1; D gene: TRBD1; clone size: large; J gene: TRBJ2-3; CDR3 DNA: TGTGCCACTGCCGGGACAGCTAGCACAGATACGCAGTATTTT; CDR3 protein: CATAGTASTDTQYF
V gene: TRBV9; D gene: TRBD2; clone size: NA; J gene: TRBJ2-2; CDR3 DNA: TGTGCCAGCAGCCCGGGGGTAGCGGGGGGGTATATAGTCAACACCGGGGAGCTGTTTTTT; CDR3 protein: CASSPGVAGGYIVNTGELFF
V gene: TRBV27; D gene: NA; clone size: medium-sized; J gene: TRBJ1-1; CDR3 DNA: TGTGCCAGCAGTCCGGTGGGGGGCACTGAAGCTTTCTTT; CDR3 protein: CASSPVGGTEAFF
V gene: TRBV28; D gene: TRBD2; clone size: NA; J gene: TRBJ2-5; CDR3 DNA: TGTGCCAGCAGTTCCTTCCTAGCGGGGGGCCGGGGGGAGCAGTACTTC; CDR3 protein: CASSSFLAGGRGEQYF
V gene: TRBV7-9; D gene: NA; clone size: NA; J gene: TRBJ1-1; CDR3 DNA: TGTGCCAGCAGCGCACGTTACAGGGAACGGAACACTGAAGCTTTCTTT; CDR3 protein: CASSARYRERNTEAFF
V gene: TRBV6-5; D gene: TRBD1; clone size: NA; J gene: TRBJ1-1; CDR3 DNA: TGTGCCAGCAGGGGACAGGGGGCCACTGAAGCTTTCTTT; CDR3 protein: CASRGQGATEAFF
V gene: TRBV18; D gene: NA; clone size: NA; J gene: TRBJ2-1; CDR3 DNA: TGTGCCAGCTCATCCTCTCCTTCGACAGGTCACTACAATGAGCAGTTCTTC; CDR3 protein: CASSSSPSTGHYNEQFF
V gene: TRBV28; D gene: NA; clone size: NA; J gene: TRBJ1-2; CDR3 DNA: TGTGCCAGCAGTTTATTGGCGGGGGTGGGCTATGGCTACACCTTC; CDR3 protein: CASSLLAGVGYGYTF
V gene: TRBV6-5; D gene: TRBD2; clone size: NA; J gene: TRBJ2-1; CDR3 DNA: TGTGCCAGCAGAATACTAGCGGGGGGAGGGAATGAGCAGTTCTTC; CDR3 protein: CASRILAGGGNEQFF